These T cell receptor beta chains were read from a single sample in a study of control samples from healthy donors and cancer patients. TCRdb's table, derived via immunoSEQ multiplex PCR, lists solely in-frame clones and lacks some. This sample carries about 95,000 clones, approximately 80% of them seen once, and the ten largest clones take approximately 20%. Sequenced material: blood. The source of these receptors is a man aged 30 to 39 in good health. Each CDR3 is given with its conserved first and last residue. The D gene is left open where the match is weak. Expanded clones are given a class, and other clones once, few, many or no size at all.

size: few
V: TRBV29-1
D: -
J: TRBJ2-5
length: 13
DNA: TGCAGCGTCATAATCCTGTCGACGGAGACCCAGTACTTC
CDR3: CSVIILSTETQYF

size: -
V: TRBV10-1
D: TRBD1
J: TRBJ1-4
length: 14
DNA: TGCGCCAGCAGCCAGGGACAGATAAATGAAAAACTGTTTTTT
CDR3: CASSQGQINEKLFF

size: -
V: TRBV2
D: -
J: TRBJ1-3
length: 14
DNA: TGTGCCAGCAGTGTAGGGGAGCAAGGAAACACCATATATTTT
CDR3: CASSVGEQGNTIYF

size: -
V: TRBV30
D: TRBD2
J: TRBJ2-1
length: 15
DNA: TGTGCCTGGAGTTTTGCGACTAGCGGGGGGAATGAGCAGTTCTTC
CDR3: CAWSFATSGGNEQFF

size: -
V: TRBV4-2
D: -
J: TRBJ2-7
length: 15
DNA: TGTGCCAGCAGCCAAGAAGCGGGCAGATCCTACGAGCAGTACTTC
CDR3: CASSQEAGRSYEQYF

size: -
V: TRBV14
D: -
J: TRBJ1-2
length: 15
DNA: TGTGCCAGCAGCCAAGGTGGCTACAGCAACTATGGCTACACCTTC
CDR3: CASSQGGYSNYGYTF

size: few
V: TRBV12-5
D: -
J: TRBJ1-1
length: 12
DNA: TGTGCTAGTGGGGCGTCTGTCACTGAAGCTTTCTTT
CDR3: CASGASVTEAFF

size: -
V: TRBV30
D: -
J: TRBJ2-3
length: 14
DNA: TGTGCCTGGACGAGGGACCCTCCGGCGAATACGCAGTATTTT
CDR3: CAWTRDPPANTQYF

size: -
V: TRBV5-1
D: TRBD2
J: TRBJ2-3
length: 16
DNA: TGCGCCAGCAGCTTGGGGACTAGCGGGGAATCAGATACGCAGTATTTT
CDR3: CASSLGTSGESDTQYF

size: -
V: TRBV7-3
D: -
J: TRBJ2-3
length: 12
DNA: TGTGCCAGCAGCCAGGGAGAGGATACGCAGTATTTT
CDR3: CASSQGEDTQYF

size: -
V: TRBV6-5
D: -
J: TRBJ1-4
length: 12
DNA: TGTGCCAGCAAGAGGCAGGGTGAAAAACTGTTTTTT
CDR3: CASKRQGEKLFF

size: -
V: TRBV5-1
D: TRBD2
J: TRBJ2-1
length: 14
DNA: TGCGCCAGCAGCCCGCGGGGGGAATACAATGAGCAGTTCTTC
CDR3: CASSPRGEYNEQFF

size: -
V: TRBV5-1
D: -
J: TRBJ1-1
length: 15
DNA: TGCGCCAGCAGCTTGGCGCTGGGGCGGAACACTGAAGCTTTCTTT
CDR3: CASSLALGRNTEAFF

size: -
V: TRBV4-1
D: -
J: TRBJ1-2
length: 16
DNA: TGCGCCAGCAGCCAATTTCTGGTCCGGGAAAACTATGGCTACACCTTC
CDR3: CASSQFLVRENYGYTF

size: -
V: TRBV6-5
D: TRBD1
J: TRBJ2-7
length: 13
DNA: TGTGCCAGTGGACAGGGGGCGAACTACGAGCAGTACTTC
CDR3: CASGQGANYEQYF

size: -
V: TRBV7-8
D: TRBD1
J: TRBJ1-1
length: 17
DNA: TGTGCCAGCAGCTCCCGGGACAGGGGGCTTAGGGGGACTGAAGCTTTCTTT
CDR3: CASSSRDRGLRGTEAFF

size: -
V: TRBV7-9
D: -
J: TRBJ1-3
length: 13
DNA: TGTGCCAGCAGCTTGACGGAGCGGAACACCATATATTTT
CDR3: CASSLTERNTIYF

size: -
V: TRBV4-2
D: TRBD2
J: TRBJ2-2
length: 18
DNA: TGTGCCAGCACCCTCGGGACTAGCGGGGGCCCGGGTACCGGGGAGCTGTTTTTT
CDR3: CASTLGTSGGPGTGELFF

size: many
V: TRBV5-1
D: TRBD1
J: TRBJ1-1
length: 15
DNA: TGCGCCAGCAGCCAGGACAGGGATCCTCACACTGAAGCTTTCTTT
CDR3: CASSQDRDPHTEAFF

size: -
V: TRBV7-8
D: -
J: TRBJ1-4
length: 13
DNA: TGTGCCAGCAGCTCCGGGCCCCTCGAAAAACTGTTTTTT
CDR3: CASSSGPLEKLFF

size: -
V: TRBV19
D: TRBD1
J: TRBJ2-4
length: 17
DNA: TGTGCCAGTAGTATCCACTCGACAGGGATAGCCAAAAACATTCAGTACTTC
CDR3: CASSIHSTGIAKNIQYF

size: -
V: TRBV7-9
D: -
J: TRBJ1-1
length: 15
DNA: TGTGCCAGCAGCTTATCACCGAGCGGGAACACTGAAGCTTTCTTT
CDR3: CASSLSPSGNTEAFF

size: -
V: TRBV28
D: -
J: TRBJ2-7
length: 10
DNA: TGTGCCAGCAGTTTAGCCGAGCAGTACTTC
CDR3: CASSLAEQYF

size: once
V: TRBV30
D: TRBD1
J: TRBJ1-2
length: 17
DNA: TGTGCCTGGAGTGTACTTAATGTGGGACAGGGGAGTTATGGCTACACCTTC
CDR3: CAWSVLNVGQGSYGYTF

size: -
V: TRBV7-9
D: -
J: TRBJ2-3
length: 13
DNA: TGTGCCAGCAGATCAGGGGAAGCAGATACGCAGTATTTT
CDR3: CASRSGEADTQYF

size: -
V: TRBV30
D: -
J: TRBJ1-6
length: 14
DNA: TGTGCCTGGAGACACGGTACTCAAAATTCACCCCTCCACTTT
CDR3: CAWRHGTQNSPLHF

size: -
V: TRBV28
D: TRBD2
J: TRBJ2-3
length: 19
DNA: TGTGCCAGCAGTTTGGTGGGGACTAGCGCGCACCCTAGCACAGATACGCAGTATTTT
CDR3: CASSLVGTSAHPSTDTQYF

size: -
V: TRBV19
D: -
J: TRBJ1-1
length: 14
DNA: TGTGCCAGTAGTATGGGGACGGACCCCCTGTTACTAGCCTTT
CDR3: CASSMGTDPLLLAF

size: -
V: TRBV7-8
D: -
J: TRBJ2-1
length: 16
DNA: TGTGCCAGCAGCCCCATTTTAACATCCTCCTACAATGAGCAGTTCTTC
CDR3: CASSPILTSSYNEQFF

size: -
V: TRBV15
D: -
J: TRBJ1-2
length: 14
DNA: TGTGCCACCAGTTCAGGAGGGTCTAACTATGGCTACACCTTC
CDR3: CATSSGGSNYGYTF

size: -
V: TRBV7-2
D: -
J: TRBJ1-5
length: 15
DNA: TGTGCCAGCAGCTTAGCGGGGGCTCGAAATCAGCCCCAGCATTTT
CDR3: CASSLAGARNQPQHF

size: -
V: TRBV6-6
D: -
J: TRBJ2-4
length: 14
DNA: TGTGCCAGCAGTTACTCGATGGCCAAAAACATTCAGTACTTC
CDR3: CASSYSMAKNIQYF

size: once
V: TRBV27
D: TRBD1
J: TRBJ1-2
length: 16
DNA: TGTGCCAGCAGTTTGTTGGCCCAGACAGGGAACTATGGCTACACCTTC
CDR3: CASSLLAQTGNYGYTF

size: -
V: TRBV7-3
D: -
J: TRBJ2-1
length: 14
DNA: TGTGCCAGCAGCTTAATCTTCCGCCCAGATGAGCAGTTCTTC
CDR3: CASSLIFRPDEQFF

size: few
V: TRBV5-6
D: -
J: TRBJ1-4
length: 14
DNA: TGTGCCAGCAGCTTGCGAGGTGTTGGTGAAAAACTGTTTTTT
CDR3: CASSLRGVGEKLFF

size: -
V: TRBV28
D: TRBD1
J: TRBJ2-1
length: 15
DNA: TGTGCCAGCAGTGAGACAGGGGGTCGGGACAATGAGCAGTTCTTC
CDR3: CASSETGGRDNEQFF

size: -
V: TRBV30
D: -
J: TRBJ1-6
length: 14
DNA: TGTGCCTGGAGTGCGGGGAGTGATAATTCACCCCTCCACTTT
CDR3: CAWSAGSDNSPLHF

size: -
V: TRBV10-3
D: TRBD1
J: TRBJ1-2
length: 16
DNA: TGTGCCATCACCAATCGACAGGGAAAGGAAAACTATGGCTACACCTTC
CDR3: CAITNRQGKENYGYTF

size: -
V: TRBV2
D: TRBD1
J: TRBJ1-1
length: 14
DNA: TGTGCCAGCAGTGAAGCCCAGACAGGGGGGGAAGCTTTCTTT
CDR3: CASSEAQTGGEAFF

size: -
V: TRBV5-6
D: -
J: TRBJ2-2
length: 16
DNA: TGTGCCAGCAGCATTCGTCGACAGCCTATAACCGGGGAGCTGTTTTTT
CDR3: CASSIRRQPITGELFF

size: -
V: TRBV12-3/TRBV12-4
D: -
J: TRBJ1-1
length: 12
DNA: TGTGCCAGCAGTTTTTCCGGGCCCCAAGCTTTCTTT
CDR3: CASSFSGPQAFF

size: -
V: TRBV6-5
D: TRBD1
J: TRBJ1-2
length: 14
DNA: TGTGCCAGCAGTAACCGGGACAGGTTCTATGGCTACACCTTC
CDR3: CASSNRDRFYGYTF

size: -
V: TRBV18
D: TRBD2
J: TRBJ2-7
length: 14
DNA: TGTGCCAGCTCACCAGTAGCGGGGGATAACGAGCAGTACTTC
CDR3: CASSPVAGDNEQYF

size: -
V: TRBV30
D: TRBD2
J: TRBJ2-1
length: 14
DNA: TGTGCCTGGAGTAAAGCGGGGAAGGTCAATGAGCAGTTCTTC
CDR3: CAWSKAGKVNEQFF

size: -
V: TRBV6-5
D: TRBD1
J: TRBJ1-1
length: 14
DNA: TGTGCCAGCAGTACAAGACAGGGAAGAACTGAAGCTTTCTTT
CDR3: CASSTRQGRTEAFF

size: -
V: TRBV6-6
D: -
J: TRBJ1-4
length: 16
DNA: TGTGCCAGCAGTTACTATGGAACAATCCCTAATGAAAAACTGTTTTTT
CDR3: CASSYYGTIPNEKLFF

size: once
V: TRBV19
D: -
J: TRBJ2-7
length: 17
DNA: TGTGCCAGTAGTATCGTCCACCGGGACTCGCAATCCTACGAGCAGTACTTC
CDR3: CASSIVHRDSQSYEQYF

size: -
V: TRBV3-1/TRBV3-2
D: -
J: TRBJ1-3
length: 13
DNA: TGTGCCAGCAGCCAAAACTCTGGAAACACCATATATTTT
CDR3: CASSQNSGNTIYF

size: -
V: TRBV29-1
D: -
J: TRBJ1-3
length: 13
DNA: TGCAGCGTTGCCTTGCTTTCTGGAAACACCATATATTTT
CDR3: CSVALLSGNTIYF

size: -
V: TRBV14
D: -
J: TRBJ1-2
length: 14
DNA: TGTGCCAGCAGCCAAGAGGGCAGGGGCTATGGCTACACCTTC
CDR3: CASSQEGRGYGYTF

size: few
V: TRBV6-5
D: TRBD1
J: TRBJ1-2
length: 13
DNA: TGTGCCACCAACAGGGGAGAAGTGGATGGCTACACCTTC
CDR3: CATNRGEVDGYTF

size: -
V: TRBV19
D: -
J: TRBJ2-1
length: 12
DNA: TGTGCCACAGGAAGGAATTACAATGAGCAGTTCTTC
CDR3: CATGRNYNEQFF

size: -
V: TRBV30
D: TRBD2
J: TRBJ2-3
length: 16
DNA: TGTGCCTGGAGTGTAGTAGCGGGGGGGCCCACAGATACGCAGTATTTT
CDR3: CAWSVVAGGPTDTQYF

size: few
V: TRBV7-9
D: -
J: TRBJ1-1
length: 14
DNA: TGTGCCAGCAGCCCCGACAGGCAGTGGACTGAAGCTTTCTTT
CDR3: CASSPDRQWTEAFF

size: few
V: TRBV7-9
D: TRBD1
J: TRBJ2-1
length: 17
DNA: TGTGCCAGCAGCTTAGCGACCGGGACAGGGGTCTACAATGAGCAGTTCTTC
CDR3: CASSLATGTGVYNEQFF